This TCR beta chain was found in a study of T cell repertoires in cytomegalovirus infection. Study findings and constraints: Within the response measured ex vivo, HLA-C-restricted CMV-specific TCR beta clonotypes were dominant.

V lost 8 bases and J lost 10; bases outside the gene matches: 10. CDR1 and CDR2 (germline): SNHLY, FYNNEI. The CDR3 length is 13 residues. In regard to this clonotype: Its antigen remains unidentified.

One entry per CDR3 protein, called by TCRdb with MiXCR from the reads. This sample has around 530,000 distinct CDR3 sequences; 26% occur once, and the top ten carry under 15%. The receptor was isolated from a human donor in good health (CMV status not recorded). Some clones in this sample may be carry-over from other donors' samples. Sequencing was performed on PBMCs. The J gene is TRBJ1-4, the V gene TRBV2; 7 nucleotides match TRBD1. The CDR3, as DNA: TGTGCCAGCTCCCGAGGGACAGACTTAAAACTGTTTTTT. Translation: CASSRGTDLKLFF.